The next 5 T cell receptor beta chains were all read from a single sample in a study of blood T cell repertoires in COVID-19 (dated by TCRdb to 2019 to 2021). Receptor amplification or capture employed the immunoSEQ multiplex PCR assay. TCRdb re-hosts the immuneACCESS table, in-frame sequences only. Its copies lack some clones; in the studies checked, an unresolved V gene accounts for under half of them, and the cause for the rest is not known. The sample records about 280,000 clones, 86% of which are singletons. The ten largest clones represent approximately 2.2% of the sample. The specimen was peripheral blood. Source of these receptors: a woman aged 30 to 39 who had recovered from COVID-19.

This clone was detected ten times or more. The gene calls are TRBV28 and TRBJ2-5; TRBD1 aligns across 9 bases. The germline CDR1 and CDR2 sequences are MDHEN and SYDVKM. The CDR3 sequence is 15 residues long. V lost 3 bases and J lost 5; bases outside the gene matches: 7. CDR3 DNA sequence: TGTGCCAGCAGTTTGAACAGGGGGCTTGACGAGACCCAGTACTTC. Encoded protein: CASSLNRGLDETQYF.

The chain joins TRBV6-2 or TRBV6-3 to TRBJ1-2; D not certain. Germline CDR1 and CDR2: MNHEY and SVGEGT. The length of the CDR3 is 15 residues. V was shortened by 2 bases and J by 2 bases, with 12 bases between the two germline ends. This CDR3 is CASSYGRGANYGYTF. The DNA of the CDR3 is TGTGCCAGCAGTTACGGGCGGGGAGCAAACTATGGCTACACCTTC.

The chain's CDR3 is CASRTEEETALMNTEAFF. The CDR3 nucleotides are TGCGCCAGCAGGACCGAGGAGGAGACGGCCCTCATGAACACTGAAGCTTTCTTT. V usage is TRBV23-1 and J usage is TRBJ1-1; D is unresolved. TRBV23-1 is treated as an ORF (open reading frame) with a function not yet certain. V was trimmed by 6 bases and J by 0 bases, leaving 23 bases between them. CDR3 length: 18 residues.

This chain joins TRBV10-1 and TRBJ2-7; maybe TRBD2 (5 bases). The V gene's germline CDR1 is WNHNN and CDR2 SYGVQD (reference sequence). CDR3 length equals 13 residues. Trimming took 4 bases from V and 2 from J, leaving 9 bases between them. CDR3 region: CASSGGPTYEQYF. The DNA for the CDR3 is TGCGCCAGCAGTGGAGGGCCCACCTACGAGCAGTACTTC.

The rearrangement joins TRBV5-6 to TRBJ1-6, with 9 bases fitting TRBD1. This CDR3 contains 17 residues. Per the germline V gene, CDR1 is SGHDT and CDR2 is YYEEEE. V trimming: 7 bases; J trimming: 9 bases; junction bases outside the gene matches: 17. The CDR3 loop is CASRAGTGSISGSPLHF. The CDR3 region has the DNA TGTGCCAGCCGAGCCGGGACAGGGTCGATTTCGGGTTCACCCCTCCACTTT. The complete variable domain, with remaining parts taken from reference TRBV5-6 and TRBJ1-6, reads DAGVTQSPTHLIKTRGQQVTLRCSPKSGHDTVSWYQQALGQGPQFIFQYYEEEERQRGNFPDRFSGHQFPNYSSELNVNALLLGDSALYLCASRAGTGSISGSPLHFGNGTRLTVT.